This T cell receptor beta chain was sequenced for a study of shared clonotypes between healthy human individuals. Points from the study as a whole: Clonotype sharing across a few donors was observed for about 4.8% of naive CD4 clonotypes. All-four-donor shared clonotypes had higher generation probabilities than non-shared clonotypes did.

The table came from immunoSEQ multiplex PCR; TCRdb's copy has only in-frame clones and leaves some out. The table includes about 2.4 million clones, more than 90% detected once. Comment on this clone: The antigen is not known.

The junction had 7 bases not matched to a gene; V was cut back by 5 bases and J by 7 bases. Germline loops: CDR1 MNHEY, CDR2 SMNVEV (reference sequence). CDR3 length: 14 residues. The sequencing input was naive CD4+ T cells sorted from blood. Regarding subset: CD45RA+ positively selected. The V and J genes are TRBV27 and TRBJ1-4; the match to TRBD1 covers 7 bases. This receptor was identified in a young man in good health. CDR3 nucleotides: TGTGCCAGCAGTCAGGGGACAGCAACTGAAAAACTGTTTTTT. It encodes CASSQGTATEKLFF.